What follows describes a single TCR beta chain. Its antigen remains unidentified. The data stem from a study of vaccination and CD4 T cells after COVID-19. Study information: Vaccinees got either two BNT162b2 doses or two mRNA-1273 doses. Overlapping peptides of the spike proteins of SARS-CoV-2, HCoV-NL63, HCoV-OC43 and HCoV-229E were used for cell stimulation. Study-level findings and limits: There was no significant change from approximately 23 to 38 median reactive clonotypes. Detection of a median about 85% of reactive clones in convalescent patients was confined to the period after vaccination.

The assay that was used to sequence DNA from cultured CD4+ T cells was the Oncomine TCR Beta short-read assay. Via MiXCR, TCRdb re-called the PCR reads, giving one row per CDR3 protein. The profile covers around 15,000 distinct CDR3 sequences, with around 55% appearing a single time and around 16% taken by the ten largest. Indicated time point: late sampling 161 to 241 days after vaccination in a few convalescent patients. The treatment is: roughly nine-day PBMC culture with coronavirus spike peptide pools or control peptides (ViraFEST assay). This CDR3 has 14 amino acids. From germline, CDR1 is SQVTM and CDR2 ANQGSEA. The germline V and J ends were trimmed by 3 bases and 5 bases, with 16 bases remaining between them.

This chain links TRBV29-1 with TRBJ2-5; D uncertain. The sequence was collected from a human donor who had recovered from COVID-19. The sample here was CD4+ T cells from blood, cultured in vitro, taken about 7 months after SARS-CoV-2 vaccination. In nucleotides, the CDR3 is TGCAGCGTTGATTTGTCACACCCCGCCGAGACCCAGTACTTC. Translated, it gives CSVDLSHPAETQYF.